This entry lists 5 T cell receptor beta chains sequenced from one sample in a study of blood T cell repertoires in COVID-19. Only in-frame clones appear in the TCRdb table, and some are missing; sequencing was by immunoSEQ multiplex PCR. The sample carries around 140,000 clones, approximately 90% recorded once. Sequencing used peripheral blood. The receptors shown here come from a woman aged 45-65 years with active or convalescent COVID-19.

The V and J genes are TRBV21-1 and TRBJ2-1; TRBD2 reflects the table's D call only, with no check against the DNA. TRBV21-1 is a pseudogene locus. The CDR3 length is 16 residues. The CDR3 is CASSKALGGSKDEQFF. In DNA form, the CDR3 reads TGTGCCAGCAGCAAAGCGCTCGGCGGGAGTAAGGATGAGCAGTTCTTC.

V gene TRBV2 combines with J gene TRBJ2-1; perhaps TRBD2 as D (6 bases). Per germline, CDR1 SNHLY and CDR2 FYNNEI. This CDR3 comprises 15 residues. V was shortened by 2 bases and J by 8 bases, with 16 bases between the two germline ends. CDR3 in amino acids: CASSESRRGRDEQFF. The CDR3 DNA reads as TGTGCCAGCAGTGAAAGTAGGAGGGGTAGGGATGAGCAGTTCTTC.

This chain joins TRBV11-3 and TRBJ2-7; D might be TRBD1 (6 bases). Per the germline V gene, CDR1 is SGHNT and CDR2 is YENEEA. This CDR3 has 14 amino acids. V lost 5 bases and J 0 bases, leaving 11 bases between the germline ends. The CDR3 DNA reads TGTGCCAGCAGCCGAGGACAGTCCTCCTACGAGCAGTACTTC. Its translation: CASSRGQSSYEQYF.

The V call is TRBV11-1, the J call TRBJ1-3; D uncertain. This CDR3 region has 14 residues. The V and J ends lost 2 bases and 0 bases respectively, with 5 bases between them. CDR1 is SGHAT, CDR2 FQDESV, per germline (reference sequence). CDR3 in amino acids: CASSLTASGNTIYF. The CDR3 DNA reads TGTGCCAGCAGCTTAACAGCCTCTGGAAACACCATATATTTT.

The chain recombines TRBV28 with TRBJ2-3; D uncertain. Trimming took 6 bases from V and 2 from J, leaving 6 bases between them. CDR3 size: 12 residues. From germline, CDR1 is MDHEN and CDR2 SYDVKM. CDR3 DNA sequence: TGTGCCAGCAGCAAACTCACAGATACGCAGTATTTT. Amino acids: CASSKLTDTQYF.